The 21 T cell receptor beta chains listed next were all sequenced from one sample in a study of somatic mutations in cytotoxic T cells in rheumatoid arthritis. TCRdb's copy holds only in-frame clones and misses some; the assay was immunoSEQ multiplex PCR. Of about 11,000 clones listed, around 74% were seen once; the top ten hold 11%. The sequenced sample consisted of CD8+ T cells sorted from blood. The receptors here all came from a woman aged 40 to 50 in good health.

The CDR3 DNA follows: TGTGCCAGCAGTCACATTAGTGGAGAGACCCAGTACTTC. It encodes CASSHISGETQYF. J is TRBJ2-5 and V is TRBV6-5; D is unresolved. This CDR3 has 13 residues. Trimming took 5 bases from V and 4 from J, leaving 11 bases between them. Germline CDR1 MNHEY, CDR2 SVGAGI.

This sequence joins TRBV19 and TRBJ2-1, with 9 bases matching TRBD2. V dropped 6 bases and J dropped 6; count of bases not matched to a gene: 6. Germline V gives CDR1 LNHDA, CDR2 SQIVND (reference sequence). The CDR3 consists of 14 residues. The CDR3 nucleotides are TGTGCCAGTAGCCTAGCGGGGTCTGGCAATGAGCAGTTCTTC. This gives the protein CASSLAGSGNEQFF. The full variable domain, rest sourced from reference TRBV19 and TRBJ2-1, is DGGITQSPKYLFRKEGQNVTLSCEQNLNHDAMYWYRQDPGQGLRLIYYSQIVNDFQKGDIAEGYSVSREKKESFPLTVTSAQKNPTAFYLCASSLAGSGNEQFFGPGTRLTVL.

The V and J genes are TRBV7-9 and TRBJ2-7; unclear D gene. The CDR3 is 11 amino acids. In germline, CDR1 is SEHNR, CDR2 FQNEAQ (reference sequence). The V gene lost 3 bases and the J gene lost 7 bases, with 7 bases spanning the gap. The CDR3 protein is CASSFAEEQYF. The CDR3 DNA reads TGTGCCAGCAGCTTTGCCGAAGAGCAGTACTTC.

The V call is TRBV29-1, the J call TRBJ1-4; possible D gene TRBD1, 5 bases. The CDR3 extends over 14 amino acids. In germline, CDR1 is SQVTM, CDR2 ANQGSEA. Between the trimmed V and J ends, which lost 0 bases and 7 bases, there was a span of 12 bases. CDR3 loop: CSVEDAGLGEKLFF. The CDR3, as DNA: TGCAGCGTTGAAGATGCAGGGTTGGGTGAAAAACTGTTTTTT.

This chain uses TRBV29-1 with TRBJ2-7, with D uncertain. CDR3 length equals 11 residues. The germline CDR1 and CDR2 sequences are SQVTM and ANQGSEA. V gave up 5 bases and J gave up 5 bases, with 10 bases separating them. CDR3 bases: TGCAGCGTTCTCAGGAACGACGAGCAGTACTTC. It codes for CSVLRNDEQYF.

The chain carries TRBV4-3 and TRBJ2-1; D unresolved. Per the germline V gene, CDR1 is LGHNA and CDR2 is YSLEER. V was clipped by 1 base and J by 6 bases, with 22 bases between them. This CDR3 contains 18 residues. CDR3 DNA: TGCGCCAGCAGCCAAGTCCTAGGGTTTAGAATTCCCGGCAATGAGCAGTTCTTC. Amino acids: CASSQVLGFRIPGNEQFF.

V usage is TRBV6-1 and J usage is TRBJ1-2; D not certain. The germline V gene encodes CDR1 MNHNS and CDR2 SASEGT. The germline V and J ends were trimmed by 5 bases and 5 bases, with 12 bases remaining between them. The CDR3 spans 13 residues. CDR3 in DNA: TGTGCCAGCAGTTCGGCCCCTCGGTATGGCTACACCTTC. Encoded protein: CASSSAPRYGYTF.

The genes are TRBV28 and TRBJ2-4; tentatively, D is TRBD1 or TRBD2 (5 bases each). V lost 6 bases, J lost 7 bases, and 22 bases lay in between. Per the germline V gene, CDR1 is MDHEN and CDR2 is SYDVKM. The CDR3 has 16 amino acids. The CDR3 here is CASSRIPGRSENIQYF. The CDR3 bases are TGTGCCAGCAGCCGCATACCGGGACGTAGTGAGAACATTCAGTACTTC. The full variable domain, completed using reference TRBV28 and TRBJ2-4, is DVKVTQSSRYLVKRTGEKVFLECVQDMDHENMFWYRQDPGLGLRLIYFSYDVKMKEKGDIPEGYSVSREKKERFSLILESASTNQTSMYLCASSRIPGRSENIQYFGAGTRLSVL.

J is TRBJ2-2 and V is TRBV13; D may be TRBD1 (5 bases). With 0 bases removed from V and 1 base from J, the gap between germline ends came to 9 bases. Germline CDR1 is PRHDT and CDR2 is FYEKMQ (reference sequence). The CDR3 is 16 residues long. This chain's CDR3 is CASSLGRGLNTGELFF. The CDR3 bases are TGTGCCAGCAGCTTAGGAAGGGGCCTGAACACCGGGGAGCTGTTTTTT.

This clone occurred a few times. The chain carries TRBV25-1 and TRBJ1-2, with 8 nucleotides matching TRBD1. After removal of 5 bases from V and 8 bases from J, the junction contained 7 bases not matched to a gene. The germline V gene encodes CDR1 MGHDK and CDR2 SYGVNS. The CDR3 loop spans 13 amino acids. This CDR3 is CASSFSPGGGYTF. The CDR3 region has the DNA TGTGCCAGCAGTTTTTCGCCAGGGGGCGGCTACACCTTC.

This clone was detected only a few times. The chain employs TRBV27 and TRBJ1-5, with D unresolved. Germline CDR1 is MNHEY and CDR2 is SMNVEV (reference sequence). The V end lost 0 bases, the J end lost 7 bases, and 7 bases lay between the germline ends. This CDR3 has 13 residues. CDR3 nucleotide sequence: TGTGCCAGCAGTTTATCGTGGACCCAGCCCCAGCATTTT. Amino acids: CASSLSWTQPQHF.

This clone appeared a few times. The rearrangement uses TRBV7-2 and TRBJ1-5; D not resolved. Trimming removed 0 bases from V and 11 bases from J, with 20 bases in between. This CDR3 region has 16 residues. Germline CDR1 is SGHTA and CDR2 is FQGNSA. As DNA, the CDR3 is TGTGCCAGCAGCTTAGCAACCCCAGGTACCAAGGAAGCCCAGCATTTT. As protein: CASSLATPGTKEAQHF.

This rearrangement joins TRBV10-3 to TRBJ2-1, with D possibly matching TRBD1 (6 bases). CDR3 size: 14 residues. Trimming took 4 bases from V and 4 from J, leaving 11 bases between them. Germline CDR1 is ENHRY and CDR2 is SYGVKD. This CDR3 is CAISVGGPYNEQFF. CDR3 coding DNA: TGTGCCATCAGTGTAGGGGGTCCTTACAATGAGCAGTTCTTC.

This clone was seen a handful of times. The chain uses TRBV7-8 and TRBJ2-7; D remains ambiguous. Trimming removed 5 bases from V and 1 base from J, with 6 bases in between. The CDR3 extends over 12 amino acids. The germline V gene has CDR1 SGHVS and CDR2 FQNEAQ. CDR3 in amino acids: CASSPASYEQYF. The CDR3 region has the DNA TGTGCCAGCAGCCCAGCTTCCTACGAGCAGTACTTC.

A single count supports this clone. This chain links TRBV5-6 with TRBJ2-5; TRBD2 matches 15 bases. V lost 4 bases to trimming and J lost 4 bases; unmatched junction nucleotides: 5. The CDR3 has 16 residues. Germline CDR1 reads SGHDT; CDR2 reads YYEEEE. The CDR3 region is CASSRGLAGGIETQYF. The CDR3 nucleotides read TGTGCCAGCAGCAGGGGACTAGCGGGAGGTATAGAGACCCAGTACTTC.

Relative to its sample, this clone is medium-sized. The chain recombines TRBV23-1 with TRBJ1-1, with D hard to call. TRBV23-1 is marked as an open reading frame, function uncertain. V shed 3 bases and J shed 0 bases, with 14 bases lying between them. This CDR3 has 16 amino acids. DNA of the CDR3: TGCGCCAGCAGTCAGATTGACAAGAAGATGAACACTGAAGCTTTCTTT. Encoded protein: CASSQIDKKMNTEAFF.

With respect to this clone: At the DNA level, this CDR3 is encoded by other sequences in the same sample as well. The CDR3: CASSSVAASTDTQYF. The CDR3 DNA follows: TGTGCCAGCAGTTCTGTAGCAGCTAGCACAGATACGCAGTATTTT. The chain uses TRBV27 and TRBJ2-3, with no clear D. Between the trimmed V and J ends, which lost 4 bases and 0 bases, there was a span of 11 bases. CDR3 length: 15 residues. Per the germline V gene, CDR1 is MNHEY and CDR2 is SMNVEV (reference sequence).

The genes are TRBV7-2 and TRBJ2-7; D may be TRBD1 (6 bases). The CDR3 spans 12 residues. Trimming took 4 bases from V and 3 from J, leaving 7 bases between them. From germline, CDR1 is SGHTA and CDR2 FQGNSA. CDR3 region: CASSWDNYEQYF. The CDR3 DNA reads as TGTGCCAGCAGCTGGGACAACTACGAGCAGTACTTC.

This sequence joins TRBV7-9 and TRBJ2-3, with D hard to call. Trimming pared 0 bases from V and 5 bases from J, leaving 9 bases between. Germline assignment: CDR1 SEHNR and CDR2 FQNEAQ (reference sequence). This CDR3 spans 14 amino acids. CDR3: CASSLASTGDTQYF. The CDR3 DNA is TGTGCCAGCAGCTTAGCTAGCACCGGAGATACGCAGTATTTT.

This clone was seen once. The CDR3 loop is CASRFGQGGNEKLFF. CDR3 bases: TGTGCCAGCAGGTTTGGACAGGGAGGCAATGAAAAACTGTTTTTT. The rearrangement joins TRBV7-9 to TRBJ1-4; TRBD1 agrees at 8 bases. V trimming: 6 bases; J trimming: 5 bases; junction bases outside the gene matches: 8. Germline loops: CDR1 SEHNR, CDR2 FQNEAQ (reference sequence). There are 15 residues in the CDR3.

This clone was observed a few times. V gene TRBV10-3 combines with J gene TRBJ2-1; D possibly corresponds to TRBD1 (5 bases). Per germline, CDR1 ENHRY and CDR2 SYGVKD. Trimming stripped 0 bases from V and 9 bases from J, with 9 bases between. The CDR3 has 13 amino acids. The CDR3 spells CAISESDQGEQFF. CDR3 nucleotides: TGTGCCATCAGTGAGTCGGACCAGGGTGAGCAGTTCTTC.